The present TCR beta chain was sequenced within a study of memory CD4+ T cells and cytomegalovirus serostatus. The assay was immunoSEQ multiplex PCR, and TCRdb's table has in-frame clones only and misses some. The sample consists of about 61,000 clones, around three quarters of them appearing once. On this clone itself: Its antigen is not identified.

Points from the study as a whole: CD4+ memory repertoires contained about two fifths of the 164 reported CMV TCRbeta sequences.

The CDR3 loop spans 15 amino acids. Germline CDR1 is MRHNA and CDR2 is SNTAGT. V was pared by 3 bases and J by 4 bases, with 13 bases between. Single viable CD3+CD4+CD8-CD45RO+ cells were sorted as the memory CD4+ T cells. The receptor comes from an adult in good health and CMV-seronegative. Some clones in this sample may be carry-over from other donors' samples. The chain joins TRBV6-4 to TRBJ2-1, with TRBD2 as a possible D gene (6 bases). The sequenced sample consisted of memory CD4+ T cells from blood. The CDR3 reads CASSEGQGGYNEQFF. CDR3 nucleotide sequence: TGTGCCAGCAGTGAGGGGCAGGGAGGATACAATGAGCAGTTCTTC.